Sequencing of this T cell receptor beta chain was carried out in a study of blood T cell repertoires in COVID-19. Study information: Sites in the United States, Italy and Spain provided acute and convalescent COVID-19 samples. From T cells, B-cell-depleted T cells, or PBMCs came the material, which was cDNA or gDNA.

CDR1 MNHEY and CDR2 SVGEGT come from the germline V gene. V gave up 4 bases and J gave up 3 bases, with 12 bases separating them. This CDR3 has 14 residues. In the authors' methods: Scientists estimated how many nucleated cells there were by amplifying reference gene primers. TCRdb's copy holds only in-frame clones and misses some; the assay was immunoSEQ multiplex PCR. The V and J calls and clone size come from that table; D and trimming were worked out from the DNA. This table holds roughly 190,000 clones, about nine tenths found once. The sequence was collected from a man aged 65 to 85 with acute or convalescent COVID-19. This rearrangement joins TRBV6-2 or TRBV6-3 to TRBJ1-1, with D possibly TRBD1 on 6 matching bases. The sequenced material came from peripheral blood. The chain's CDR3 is CASSSLRQDTEAFF. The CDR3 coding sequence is TGTGCCAGCAGTTCACTCCGACAGGACACTGAAGCTTTCTTT.